This is a list of T cell receptor beta chains from one sample in a study of PD-L1 blockade in urothelial cancer. Clones were sequenced by immunoSEQ multiplex PCR, and TCRdb holds only the in-frame ones, with some missing. The table has over 45,000 clones, 70% to 90% seen once. Here the sequenced sample was PBMCs, taken around atezolizumab (anti-PD-L1) treatment. The receptor set was obtained from a man aged 55 to 70 with urothelial cancer. CDR3s include the opening cysteine and the closing phenylalanine or tryptophan. D genes are given only for firm matches. Clone size appears in some rows only: once, few, many, or a class for an expanded clone.

d_gene: TRBD1; v_gene: TRBV6-1; j_gene: TRBJ2-7; abundance: few; CDR3aa: CASSDRDRGAYEQYF; CDR3nt: TGTGCCAGCAGTGACAGAGACAGGGGAGCCTACGAGCAGTACTTC
d_gene: TRBD2; v_gene: TRBV19; j_gene: TRBJ2-1; abundance: .; CDR3aa: CASGTSGGSGEQFF; CDR3nt: TGTGCCAGTGGGACTAGCGGGGGATCAGGTGAGCAGTTCTTC
d_gene: TRBD1; v_gene: TRBV28; j_gene: TRBJ1-6; abundance: .; CDR3aa: CASTPSTGAGNSPLHF; CDR3nt: TGTGCCAGCACCCCTTCTACAGGGGCTGGTAATTCACCCCTCCACTTT
d_gene: .; v_gene: TRBV5-6; j_gene: TRBJ2-7; abundance: .; CDR3aa: CASSIGSEQYF; CDR3nt: TGTGCCAGCAGCATTGGTAGCGAGCAGTACTTC
d_gene: TRBD1; v_gene: TRBV15; j_gene: TRBJ1-5; abundance: .; CDR3aa: CATSRDGGQGDPFQHF; CDR3nt: TGTGCCACCAGCAGAGATGGTGGACAGGGTGATCCCTTCCAGCATTTT
d_gene: .; v_gene: TRBV2; j_gene: TRBJ1-1; abundance: .; CDR3aa: CADNLQGPDTEAFF; CDR3nt: TGTGCCGACAACCTCCAGGGCCCTGACACTGAAGCTTTCTTT
d_gene: TRBD1; v_gene: TRBV7-9; j_gene: TRBJ1-2; abundance: once; CDR3aa: CASSSTGPRPGTVNYGYTF; CDR3nt: TGTGCCAGCAGCTCTACCGGACCGAGACCAGGGACAGTAAACTATGGCTACACCTTC
d_gene: TRBD2; v_gene: TRBV5-1; j_gene: TRBJ2-1; abundance: .; CDR3aa: CASSRTSGGYNEQFF; CDR3nt: TGCGCCAGCAGCAGGACTAGCGGGGGCTACAATGAGCAGTTCTTC
d_gene: TRBD2; v_gene: TRBV5-1; j_gene: TRBJ2-3; abundance: .; CDR3aa: CASSSKLFAGGQTDTQYF; CDR3nt: TGCGCCAGCAGCTCTAAGCTTTTTGCGGGGGGGCAGACAGATACGCAGTATTTT
d_gene: TRBD2; v_gene: TRBV5-1; j_gene: TRBJ2-1; abundance: .; CDR3aa: CASSLEVAGGGNEQFF; CDR3nt: TGCGCCAGCAGCTTGGAAGTGGCGGGGGGCGGAAATGAGCAGTTCTTC
d_gene: TRBD2; v_gene: TRBV9; j_gene: TRBJ2-2; abundance: .; CDR3aa: CASSGSGTSGDTGELFF; CDR3nt: TGTGCCAGCAGCGGCTCCGGGACTAGCGGGGACACCGGGGAGCTGTTTTTT
d_gene: .; v_gene: TRBV6-6; j_gene: TRBJ1-3; abundance: few; CDR3aa: CASSYSGQSGNTIYF; CDR3nt: TGTGCCAGCAGTTACTCGGGGCAATCTGGAAACACCATATATTTT
d_gene: .; v_gene: TRBV18; j_gene: TRBJ2-1; abundance: .; CDR3aa: CASSPRSTGNEQFF; CDR3nt: TGTGCCAGCTCACCAAGGTCTACGGGGAATGAGCAGTTCTTC
d_gene: TRBD2; v_gene: TRBV15; j_gene: TRBJ2-1; abundance: .; CDR3aa: CATSRDVAGGYNEQFF; CDR3nt: TGTGCCACCAGCAGAGATGTAGCGGGGGGATACAATGAGCAGTTCTTC
d_gene: TRBD1; v_gene: TRBV5-5; j_gene: TRBJ1-4; abundance: .; CDR3aa: CASSPQGPANEKLFF; CDR3nt: TGTGCCAGCAGCCCACAGGGGCCCGCTAATGAAAAACTGTTTTTT
d_gene: TRBD1; v_gene: TRBV20-1; j_gene: TRBJ1-2; abundance: .; CDR3aa: CSAPTGPGYTF; CDR3nt: TGCAGTGCGCCGACAGGGCCCGGCTACACCTTC
d_gene: TRBD2; v_gene: TRBV15; j_gene: TRBJ2-1; abundance: .; CDR3aa: CATKSSGGVYNEQFF; CDR3nt: TGTGCCACCAAATCTAGCGGGGGGGTTTACAATGAGCAGTTCTTC
d_gene: .; v_gene: TRBV6-1; j_gene: TRBJ1-6; abundance: few; CDR3aa: CASSTSVSPLHF; CDR3nt: TGTGCCAGCAGTACTTCCGTTTCACCCCTCCACTTT
d_gene: TRBD2; v_gene: TRBV29-1; j_gene: TRBJ2-7; abundance: .; CDR3aa: CSVRARGGYEQYF; CDR3nt: TGCAGCGTTCGGGCGCGGGGGGGCTACGAGCAGTACTTC
d_gene: .; v_gene: TRBV7-2; j_gene: TRBJ2-7; abundance: many; CDR3aa: CASSAGRLYEQYF; CDR3nt: TGTGCCAGCAGCGCAGGCCGGCTCTACGAGCAGTACTTC
d_gene: .; v_gene: TRBV6-5; j_gene: TRBJ1-2; abundance: .; CDR3aa: CASSPGQLYGYTF; CDR3nt: TGTGCCAGCAGCCCAGGACAGCTCTATGGCTACACCTTC
d_gene: .; v_gene: TRBV6-6; j_gene: TRBJ2-7; abundance: .; CDR3aa: CASSYADSRYEQYF; CDR3nt: TGTGCCAGCAGTTACGCGGACTCCCGCTACGAGCAGTACTTC
d_gene: .; v_gene: TRBV19; j_gene: TRBJ1-1; abundance: .; CDR3aa: CASSAVLGDTEAFF; CDR3nt: TGTGCCAGTAGTGCGGTCCTGGGTGACACTGAAGCTTTCTTT
d_gene: TRBD1; v_gene: TRBV7-2; j_gene: TRBJ1-3; abundance: .; CDR3aa: CASSVTTGAGNTIYF; CDR3nt: TGTGCCAGCAGCGTGACGACAGGGGCTGGAAACACCATATATTTT